This section outlines one T cell receptor (beta chain) sequence together with its context. This CDR3 is built from 17 residues. V dropped 3 bases and J dropped 6 bases, with 23 bases sitting between them. The germline gives CDR1 MDHEN, CDR2 SYDVKM. Profiled with immunoSEQ multiplex PCR; TCRdb holds only in-frame clones, not every one. Of roughly 760,000 clones listed, under 80% are singletons. This sample was taken from a study of shared clonotypes between healthy human individuals. The sequencing input was memory CD4+ T cells sorted from blood. Noted subset: CD45RA-negative fraction. This sequence originates from a woman aged 30 to 39 in good health. The chain couples TRBV28 to TRBJ1-1; a weak D match, TRBD1 (6 bases). The chain's CDR3 is CASSLVSGRGKGPEAFF. The CDR3 DNA follows: TGTGCCAGCAGTTTGGTTTCGGGCAGGGGAAAAGGCCCTGAAGCTTTCTTT.